Presented here are 26 T cell receptor beta chains from one specimen sequenced in a study of blood T cell repertoires in COVID-19. Using immunoSEQ multiplex PCR, the repertoire was profiled, and TCRdb retains in-frame clones only, with some absent. The sample records some 25,000 clones, roughly 90% being singletons. Input material: peripheral blood. These receptors were obtained from a man between 65 and 85 years old with acute or convalescent COVID-19.

The V call is TRBV5-1, the J call TRBJ1-4, with D unclear. The CDR3 loop spans 12 amino acids. Germline assignment: CDR1 SGHRS and CDR2 YFSETQ. V lost 3 bases and J lost 5, with 5 bases in between. The CDR3 region has the DNA TGCGCCAGCAGCTCCGGGAATGAAAAACTGTTTTTT. Its protein product is CASSSGNEKLFF.

The J gene is TRBJ1-3, the V gene TRBV10-3, with 9 bases fitting TRBD1. The CDR3 runs 16 residues. From germline, CDR1 is ENHRY and CDR2 SYGVKD. V shed 6 bases, J shed 0 bases, and the junction held 6 bases outside the gene matches. CDR3 in DNA: TGTGCCATCAGGGAACCGGGACAGGGCTCTGGAAACACCATATATTTT. It codes for CAIREPGQGSGNTIYF.

The J gene is TRBJ2-4, the V gene TRBV9, with TRBD2 as a possible D gene (6 bases). The germline V gene encodes CDR1 SGDLS and CDR2 YYNGEE. The ends were cut back, 0 bases at V and 5 bases at J, with 12 bases in the middle. The CDR3 has 15 residues. CDR3 in DNA: TGTGCCAGCAGCGTAGAACTAGCCCCGGAAAACATTCAGTACTTC. Protein product: CASSVELAPENIQYF.

V and J are TRBV7-9 and TRBJ2-1, with 14 bases matching TRBD2. This CDR3 region has 17 residues. Trimming cost V 5 bases and J 4 bases; bases outside gene matches: 7. Germline CDR1 is SEHNR and CDR2 is FQNEAQ (reference sequence). The DNA for the CDR3 is TGTGCCAGCAGCCCGGGACTAGCGGGAGCCGGATACAATGAGCAGTTCTTC. This sequence encodes CASSPGLAGAGYNEQFF.

This chain joins TRBV6-2 or TRBV6-3 and TRBJ1-3, with 7 bases identical to TRBD1. This CDR3 has 15 residues. The V and J ends lost 5 bases and 2 bases, in that order; junction bases with no gene match: 6. CDR1 is MNHEY and CDR2 is SVGEGT in the germline V gene. CDR3 region: CASSRDTGAGNTIYF. The CDR3 DNA sequence: TGTGCCAGCAGTCGCGATACAGGGGCTGGAAACACCATATATTTT.

The chain joins TRBV28 to TRBJ1-6; 8 positions match TRBD1. The CDR3 is 13 residues long. Trimming cost V 7 bases and J 10 bases; bases outside gene matches: 6. CDR1 is MDHEN, CDR2 SYDVKM, per germline. The CDR3 DNA reads as TGTGCCAGCAATTCACAGGGGGACTCACCCCTCCACTTT. This sequence encodes CASNSQGDSPLHF.

The chain joins TRBV2 to TRBJ1-2; 7 positions match TRBD1. The J segment lost 2 bases and the V segment lost 4 bases, leaving 1 base of the junction unmatched. Germline values: CDR1 SNHLY, CDR2 FYNNEI. The length of the CDR3 is 13 residues. DNA for the CDR3: TGTGCCAGCAGTGGGGACAGCAACTATGGCTACACCTTC. Its translation: CASSGDSNYGYTF.

This clone was recorded a few times. The chain recombines TRBV6-2 or TRBV6-3 with TRBJ1-2; a possible D gene is TRBD1 (6 bases). The CDR3 consists of 13 residues. V dropped 2 bases and J dropped 3 bases, with 7 bases sitting between them. CDR1 is MNHEY and CDR2 is SVGEGT in the germline V gene. The CDR3 loop is CASSYEGDYGYTF. For the CDR3, the DNA is TGTGCCAGCAGTTACGAGGGGGACTATGGCTACACCTTC.

The chain couples TRBV28 to TRBJ2-5; 12 positions match TRBD1. The CDR3 contains 14 residues. The germline CDR1 and CDR2 sequences are MDHEN and SYDVKM. Trimming took 4 bases from V and 9 from J; bases not matched to a gene: 6. Here the CDR3 DNA reads TGTGCCAGCAGTTCGCTCGGGACAGGGGGCCCCCAGTACTTC. This codes for CASSSLGTGGPQYF.

The chain couples TRBV9 to TRBJ1-4; D gene uncertain. CDR1 and CDR2 from the germline V gene are SGDLS and YYNGEE. This CDR3 contains 14 residues. V was shortened by 2 bases and J by 8 bases, with 13 bases between the two germline ends. The CDR3 DNA reads as TGTGCCAGCAGCGTGCCCGGGATATCGGAAAAACTGTTTTTT. Its protein product is CASSVPGISEKLFF.

This clone is termed medium-sized. This chain uses TRBV3-1 (or the pseudogene TRBV3-2) with TRBJ2-4; D is possibly TRBD2 (6 bases). CDR3 length equals 12 residues. Between the trimmed V and J ends, which lost 4 bases and 10 bases, there was a span of 11 bases. CDR1 LGHDT and CDR2 YNNKEL come from the germline V gene (reference sequence). The CDR3 DNA follows: TGTGCCAGCAGCCTCTATCGGGGGATTCAGTACTTC. Translating gives CASSLYRGIQYF.

This chain links TRBV3-1 (or the pseudogene TRBV3-2) with TRBJ2-7; D not resolved. This CDR3 has 16 amino acids. Germline V gives CDR1 LGHDT, CDR2 YNNKEL (reference sequence). V gave up 0 bases and J gave up 2 bases, with 14 bases separating them. This CDR3 reads CASSQDWSNSPYEQYF. The CDR3 bases are TGTGCCAGCAGCCAAGATTGGAGTAATAGTCCCTACGAGCAGTACTTC.

The gene calls are TRBV27 and TRBJ1-1; D unclear. The CDR3 sequence is 15 residues long. Germline V gene data show CDR1 as MNHEY and CDR2 as SMNVEV (reference sequence). Trimming took 2 bases from V and 4 from J, leaving 14 bases between them. The CDR3 region is CASSLTATEGTEAFF. The CDR3 DNA reads as TGTGCCAGCAGTTTAACAGCCACGGAGGGCACTGAAGCTTTCTTT.

The chain uses TRBV7-9 and TRBJ1-6; D possibly corresponds to TRBD1 (6 bases). Germline assignment: CDR1 SEHNR and CDR2 FQNEAQ (reference sequence). The V and J ends lost 5 bases and 8 bases respectively, with 16 bases between them. This CDR3 region has 15 residues. The CDR3 loop is CASSRKAGVDSPLHF. In DNA, the CDR3 is TGTGCCAGCAGCAGAAAAGCAGGGGTGGATTCACCCCTCCACTTT.

The chain recombines TRBV19 with TRBJ1-1; the match to TRBD1 covers 7 bases. Germline-derived CDR1 and CDR2 are LNHDA and SQIVND (reference sequence). CDR3 length: 16 residues. V shed 1 base, J shed 5 bases, and the junction held 10 bases outside the gene matches. CDR3: CASSIGATGRGTEAFF. The CDR3 DNA reads TGTGCCAGTAGTATAGGGGCGACAGGGCGAGGGACTGAAGCTTTCTTT.

The chain joins TRBV28 to TRBJ2-7; TRBD2 aligns across 8 bases. Germline V gives CDR1 MDHEN, CDR2 SYDVKM. This CDR3 has 18 residues. Losses at the gene ends were 7 bases for V and 1 base for J; bases not matched to a gene: 18. Here the CDR3 reads CASIPGRGREVHSYEQYF. The DNA for the CDR3 is TGTGCCAGCATTCCAGGAAGAGGGCGGGAGGTCCATTCCTACGAGCAGTACTTC.

This chain connects TRBV18 to TRBJ2-3, with D perhaps TRBD2 (5 bases). Germline values: CDR1 KGHSH, CDR2 LQKENI. This CDR3 is 13 amino acids long. Trimming left V 3 bases short and J 8 bases short, with 12 bases between. The CDR3 DNA is TGTGCCAGCTCACCGGACTCTGCTGGTACGCAGTATTTT. This translates into CASSPDSAGTQYF.

The chain recombines TRBV7-9 with TRBJ2-1, with 13 bases fitting TRBD2. Germline values: CDR1 SEHNR, CDR2 FQNEAQ (reference sequence). V lost 4 bases and J lost 0; bases outside the gene matches: 9. This CDR3 region has 19 residues. CDR3 bases: TGTGCCAGCAGCTCCTGGACTAGCGGGAGTAAGGTCTCCTACAATGAGCAGTTCTTC. Protein: CASSSWTSGSKVSYNEQFF.

This chain connects TRBV18 to TRBJ1-5; 7 positions match TRBD1. CDR1 is KGHSH and CDR2 is LQKENI in the germline V gene. V lost 6 bases, J lost 0 bases, and 2 bases stayed unmatched. This CDR3 region has 14 residues. The CDR3 protein is CASSGTDSNQPQHF. The CDR3 nucleotides read TGTGCCAGCTCCGGGACAGATAGCAATCAGCCCCAGCATTTT.

The gene calls are TRBV5-1 and TRBJ1-2; weak D call: TRBD1 (5 bases). This CDR3 has 14 amino acids. Trimming removed 0 bases at V and 4 bases at J, with 10 bases between. Germline V gene sequence: CDR1 SGHRS, CDR2 YFSETQ. The chain's CDR3 is CASSLGQSSYGYTF. For the CDR3, the DNA is TGCGCCAGCAGCTTGGGACAGAGTTCCTATGGCTACACCTTC.

The chain links TRBV25-1 to TRBJ2-2; tentatively, D is TRBD1 (6 bases). CDR3 length: 14 amino acids. Trimming pared 6 bases from V and 4 bases from J, leaving 12 bases between. Germline V CDR1 and CDR2: MGHDK, SYGVNS. This chain's CDR3 is CASRRTDSTGELFF. CDR3 coding DNA: TGTGCCAGCAGACGGACAGATAGCACCGGGGAGCTGTTTTTT.

This clone has a single count. The chain uses TRBV5-6 and TRBJ2-5, with D unresolved. Germline values: CDR1 SGHDT, CDR2 YYEEEE. The CDR3 contains 15 residues. The V and J ends lost 0 bases and 2 bases respectively, with 11 bases between them. Here the CDR3 DNA reads TGTGCCAGCAGCTTGGAAGGTGTGACACAAGAGACCCAGTACTTC. Encoded protein: CASSLEGVTQETQYF. Full variable domain (missing parts from reference TRBV5-6 and TRBJ2-5): DAGVTQSPTHLIKTRGQQVTLRCSPKSGHDTVSWYQQALGQGPQFIFQYYEEEERQRGNFPDRFSGHQFPNYSSELNVNALLLGDSALYLCASSLEGVTQETQYFGPGTRLLVL.

This chain uses TRBV5-1 with TRBJ2-1, with 8 nucleotides matching TRBD2. J gave up 0 bases and V 4 bases, and 6 bases lay outside the gene matches. The CDR3 runs to 16 residues. Germline lookup yields CDR1 SGHRS and CDR2 YFSETQ. The CDR3, as DNA: TGCGCCAGCAGCGGATTAAGCGGGAGCTCCTACAATGAGCAGTTCTTC. This codes for CASSGLSGSSYNEQFF.

This chain joins TRBV28 and TRBJ1-2; 8 nucleotides match TRBD1. Germline values: CDR1 MDHEN, CDR2 SYDVKM. The CDR3 spans 15 residues. J lost 5 bases, V lost 6 bases, and 11 bases had no gene match. CDR3 in DNA: TGTGCCAGCAGCAAAATCGGACAGGGCTTGTATGGCTACACCTTC. This gives the protein CASSKIGQGLYGYTF.

This chain connects TRBV2 to TRBJ2-2; tentative D call: TRBD2 (6 bases). The germline V gene encodes CDR1 SNHLY and CDR2 FYNNEI. V lost 7 bases and J 3 bases, leaving 12 bases between the germline ends. This CDR3 region has 14 residues. The CDR3 sequence: CASTARDYTGELFF. In DNA, the CDR3 is TGTGCCAGCACGGCTCGGGACTACACCGGGGAGCTGTTTTTT.

The chain uses TRBV19 and TRBJ1-5, with D perhaps TRBD1 (5 bases). From germline, CDR1 is LNHDA and CDR2 SQIVND (reference sequence). Trimming left V 6 bases short and J 1 base short, with 10 bases between. This CDR3 has 14 amino acids. Written as DNA, the CDR3 is TGTGCCAGTAGCAGACAGTTAAGCAATCAGCCCCAGCATTTT. Its protein is CASSRQLSNQPQHF.